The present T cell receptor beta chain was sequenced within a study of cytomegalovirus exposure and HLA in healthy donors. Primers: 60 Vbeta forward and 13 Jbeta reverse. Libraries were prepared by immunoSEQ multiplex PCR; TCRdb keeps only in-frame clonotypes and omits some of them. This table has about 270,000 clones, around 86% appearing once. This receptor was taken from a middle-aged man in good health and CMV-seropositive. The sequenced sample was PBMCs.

The CDR3 nucleotides read TGTGCCAGCAGCGTAGGAGGTTCGCCACGCGAGCAGTACTTC. Its protein is CASSVGGSPREQYF. This sequence joins TRBV9 and TRBJ2-7; D unresolved. This CDR3 contains 14 residues. Trimming took 0 bases from V and 6 from J, leaving 13 bases between them. Germline lookup yields CDR1 SGDLS and CDR2 YYNGEE.